This TCR beta chain came from a study of T cell clonotyping in hematopoietic cell transplantation. Study observations and caveats: Recipient TCR diversity dropped after transplant; expanded clonotypes rose from day 30 to 180. Cells were unsorted, so CD4 and CD8 contributions were not separated.

Profiled with immunoSEQ multiplex PCR; TCRdb holds only in-frame clones, not every one. Of 35,000 to 45,000 clones in the sample, over 70% were seen once. As concerns this clone: Its specificity is unknown.

This CDR3 is 15 amino acids long. V was trimmed by 4 bases and J by 0 bases, leaving 10 bases between them. Germline-derived CDR1 and CDR2 are SGDLS and YYNGEE. The V and J genes are TRBV9 and TRBJ1-4; tentative D call: TRBD1 (5 bases). The sample taken for sequencing was peripheral blood mononuclear cells. The sequence came from a woman aged 40 to 49 in good health. Some clones in this sample may be carry-over from other donors' samples. The CDR3 region is CASSPWGATNEKLFF. CDR3 DNA: TGTGCCAGCAGCCCTTGGGGGGCAACTAATGAAAAACTGTTTTTT.